Presented here are 7 T cell receptor beta chains from one specimen sequenced in a study of blood T cell repertoires in COVID-19. Assay: immunoSEQ multiplex PCR; the TCRdb copy retains only in-frame clones and omits some. This sample has some 490,000 clones, with 88% found just once. The sample taken for sequencing was PBMCs or T cells enriched from blood (not recorded which). The source is a woman aged 55 to 70 who had recovered from COVID-19.

This chain uses TRBV19 with TRBJ1-5; D remains unclear. Germline CDR1 reads LNHDA; CDR2 reads SQIVND (reference sequence). This CDR3 comprises 18 residues. V lost 0 bases and J 0 bases, leaving 15 bases between the germline ends. The CDR3 coding sequence is TGTGCCAGTAGTATAGAGGCATCCGCTTTTTATAGCAATCAGCCCCAGCATTTT. Protein sequence: CASSIEASAFYSNQPQHF.

This clone was seen only once. J is TRBJ2-7 and V is TRBV27; 7 bases agree with TRBD2. This CDR3 region has 14 residues. V shed 2 bases and J 1 base; nucleotides not matched to a gene: 2. CDR1 is MNHEY, CDR2 SMNVEV, per germline (reference sequence). In DNA form, the CDR3 reads TGTGCCAGCAGTTTAACGGGGGGTTCCTACGAGCAGTACTTC. As protein: CASSLTGGSYEQYF.

The chain couples TRBV7-9 to TRBJ2-2; maybe TRBD1 (5 bases). There are 14 residues in the CDR3. Trimming took 4 bases from V and 5 from J, leaving 11 bases between them. In germline, CDR1 is SEHNR, CDR2 FQNEAQ (reference sequence). The CDR3 reads CASSSPQGTGELFF. The CDR3 region has the DNA TGTGCCAGCAGCTCACCCCAGGGAACCGGGGAGCTGTTTTTT.

The chain has TRBV27 and TRBJ1-6; D remains unclear. V lost 6 bases and J 9 bases, leaving 12 bases between the germline ends. The CDR3 spans 13 residues. Germline V gene sequence: CDR1 MNHEY, CDR2 SMNVEV (reference sequence). The CDR3 DNA follows: TGTGCCAGCAGCCCACAGAGTGGTTCACCCCTCCACTTT. Translated, it gives CASSPQSGSPLHF.

The CDR3 spells CASSRWTEGNEKLFF. DNA for the CDR3: TGTGCCAGCAGCCGCTGGACAGAGGGAAATGAAAAACTGTTTTTT. The V and J genes are TRBV5-4 and TRBJ1-4, with D perhaps matching TRBD1 (6 bases). V was shortened by 4 bases and J by 5 bases, with 15 bases between the two germline ends. Germline V gene lookup returns CDR1 SGHNT and CDR2 YYREEE (reference sequence). The CDR3 covers 15 residues.

The V call is TRBV29-1, the J call TRBJ2-2; 8 bases agree with TRBD1. The CDR3 is 16 amino acids. Germline V gene data show CDR1 as SQVTM and CDR2 as ANQGSEA. V lost 6 bases, J lost 6 bases, and 15 bases stayed unmatched. In DNA, the CDR3 is TGCAGCGTCCTACCGGGTGGCAGGGGGCGCGCCGGGGAGCTGTTTTTT. It encodes CSVLPGGRGRAGELFF.

The chain combines TRBV6-5 with TRBJ1-2, with D perhaps matching TRBD1 (5 bases). The germline V gene has CDR1 MNHEY and CDR2 SVGAGI. The CDR3 totals 13 residues. The V and J ends lost 8 bases and 11 bases respectively, with 21 bases between them. The CDR3 region has the DNA TGTGCCAGCCATATACCGGGACTGGGGCAATACACCTTC. Its protein product is CASHIPGLGQYTF.